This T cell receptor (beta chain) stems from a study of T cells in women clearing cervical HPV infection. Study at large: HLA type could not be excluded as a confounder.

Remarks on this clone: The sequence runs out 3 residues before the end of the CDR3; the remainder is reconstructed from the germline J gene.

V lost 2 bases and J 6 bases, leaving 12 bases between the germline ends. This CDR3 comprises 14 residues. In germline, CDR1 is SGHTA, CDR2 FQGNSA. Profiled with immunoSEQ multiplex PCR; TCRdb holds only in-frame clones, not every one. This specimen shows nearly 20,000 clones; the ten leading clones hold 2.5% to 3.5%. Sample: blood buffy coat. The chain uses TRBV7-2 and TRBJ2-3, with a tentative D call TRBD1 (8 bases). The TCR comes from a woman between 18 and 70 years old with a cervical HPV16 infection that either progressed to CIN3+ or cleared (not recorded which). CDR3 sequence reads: CASSLIQGGDTQYF. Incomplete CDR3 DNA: TGTGCCAGCAGCTTAATACAGGGGGGGGATACG.